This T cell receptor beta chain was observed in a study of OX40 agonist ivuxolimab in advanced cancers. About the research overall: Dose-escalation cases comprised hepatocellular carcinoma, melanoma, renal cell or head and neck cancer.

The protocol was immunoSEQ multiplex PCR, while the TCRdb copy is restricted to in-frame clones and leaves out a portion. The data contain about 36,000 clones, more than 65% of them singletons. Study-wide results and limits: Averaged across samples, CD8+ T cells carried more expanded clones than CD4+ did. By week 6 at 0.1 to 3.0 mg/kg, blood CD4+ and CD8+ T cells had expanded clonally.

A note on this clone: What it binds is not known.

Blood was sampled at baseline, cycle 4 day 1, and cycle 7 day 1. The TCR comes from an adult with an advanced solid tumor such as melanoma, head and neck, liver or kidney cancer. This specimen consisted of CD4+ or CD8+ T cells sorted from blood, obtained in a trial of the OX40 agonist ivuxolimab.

Here the CDR3 DNA reads TGTGCCAGCTCACCTCCGGGACAGGGCTACAATGAGCAGTTCTTC. Translating it yields CASSPPGQGYNEQFF. The chain is built from TRBV18 and TRBJ2-1; the match to TRBD1 covers 9 bases. This CDR3 has 15 residues. Per the germline V gene, CDR1 is KGHSH and CDR2 is LQKENI. Trimming took 3 bases from V and 3 from J; bases not matched to a gene: 3. The full variable domain, rest sourced from reference TRBV18 and TRBJ2-1, is NAGVMQNPRHLVRRRGQEARLRCSPMKGHSHVYWYRQLPEEGLKFMVYLQKENIIDESGMPKERFSAEFPKEGPSILRIQQVVRGDSAAYFCASSPPGQGYNEQFFGPGTRLTVL.